This TCR beta chain was documented in a study of shared clonotypes between healthy human individuals. Study-wide results and caveats: It was anticipated that sequencing depth would influence how many clonotypes donors shared.

Assay execution proceeded at the deep level. Genomic DNA of every subset was divided equally among multiple immunoSEQ plates. The method was immunoSEQ multiplex PCR; TCRdb's version includes in-frame clones alone and lacks a portion of them. The sample carries about 450,000 clones, less than 80% recorded once. To note about this clone: The antigen remains undetermined.

V lost 1 base, J lost 13 bases, and 13 bases lay in between. This CDR3 contains 12 residues. Germline V gene lookup returns CDR1 SEHNR and CDR2 FQNEAQ (reference sequence). The receptor was derived from a woman aged 40 to 50 in good health. Some clones in this sample may be carry-over from other donors' samples. V gene TRBV7-9 combines with J gene TRBJ1-2, with a possible D match to TRBD1 (6 bases). Source material: PBMCs. In nucleotides, the CDR3 is TGTGCCAGCAGCTTAGTTTTCCAGGGGAGCACCTTC. Its translation is CASSLVFQGSTF.